This entry features one T cell receptor (beta chain) sequence. What it binds is not known. Built from TCR beta cDNA, the libraries had unique molecular identifiers in them. TCRdb redid the calling of the PCR reads with MiXCR, one entry per CDR3 protein. The data hold hundreds of thousands of distinct CDR3 sequences, with 25% to 30% observed a single time. This CDR3 is built from 13 residues. V dropped 1 base and J dropped 6 bases, with 10 bases sitting between them. The germline CDR1 and CDR2 sequences are SGHRS and YFSETQ. The data were obtained in a study of post-analysis software for immune sequencing data. Regarding the study as a whole: Controls had lower frequencies than patients of a handful of TRBV segments, which included TRBV5-6, TRBV5-1 and TRBV20-1.

V gene TRBV5-1 combines with J gene TRBJ1-2, with D unresolved. This clonotype was sampled from a girl under 18 with multiple sclerosis. Sequencing input: blood. CDR3 amino acids: CASSLMPVDGYTF. The CDR3 DNA reads as TGCGCCAGCAGCTTGATGCCGGTGGATGGCTACACCTTC.